The 13 T cell receptor beta chains below all came from one sample that was sequenced in a study of type 1 regulatory T cells. Antigen specificity for these receptors is unknown. TCRdb re-called the reads with MiXCR, one entry per CDR3 protein. The data contain about 74,000 distinct CDR3 sequences, about 69% of them singletons. Sequenced: cultured T cells, either the whole culture or a sorted T cell fraction (not recorded which). Subset given: Tr1-enriched cell product generated in vitro against host alloantigens. These receptors came from a human donor in good health.

This clonotype occurred once. The chain is built from TRBV6-2 or TRBV6-3 and TRBJ2-5; D is unresolved. The CDR3 sequence is 15 residues long. The germline V gene encodes CDR1 MNHEY and CDR2 SVGEGT. The V and J ends lost 4 bases and 2 bases respectively, with 14 bases between them. The CDR3 is CASSSKGRQQETQYF. CDR3 nucleotide sequence: TGTGCCAGCAGTTCAAAGGGTCGGCAACAAGAGACCCAGTACTTC.

The chain combines TRBV10-3 with TRBJ2-2; 8 positions agree with TRBD2. Germline CDR1 reads ENHRY; CDR2 reads SYGVKD. Trimming took 5 bases from V and 6 from J; bases not matched to a gene: 8. The CDR3 runs to 15 residues. The CDR3 DNA follows: TGTGCCATCAGTCCGAATAGCGGGACCCCCGGGGAGCTGTTTTTT. It encodes CAISPNSGTPGELFF.

V gene TRBV24-1 combines with J gene TRBJ2-5, with 9 bases that match TRBD2. This CDR3 has 17 amino acids. In germline, CDR1 is KGHDR, CDR2 SFDVKD. The V and J ends lost 4 bases and 5 bases, in that order; junction bases with no gene match: 13. In nucleotides, the CDR3 is TGTGCCACCAGTGACCCCGGGGGAGCGGGAGGCCGGGAGACCCAGTACTTC. It codes for CATSDPGGAGGRETQYF.

This chain connects TRBV20-1 to TRBJ2-7; the match to TRBD1 covers 8 bases. Germline CDR1 and CDR2: DFQATT and SNEGSKA (reference sequence). The ends lost 6 bases at V and 7 bases at J; junction bases unmatched: 8. The CDR3 is made up of 12 amino acids. The CDR3 sequence is CSAEDRGWEQYF. In DNA form, the CDR3 reads TGCAGTGCAGAAGACAGGGGTTGGGAGCAGTACTTC.

J is TRBJ2-5 and V is TRBV18; TRBD1 matches at 10 bases. The V gene's germline CDR1 is KGHSH and CDR2 LQKENI. J gave up 5 bases and V 3 bases, and 6 bases lay outside the gene matches. The CDR3 runs to 15 residues. The CDR3 loop reads CASSPTTGGVETQYF. DNA of the CDR3: TGTGCCAGCTCACCGACGACAGGGGGCGTGGAGACCCAGTACTTC.

The CDR3 bases are TGTGCCAGCTCAACCCCCGGGGGAAGGGAGACCCAGTACTTC. Translation: CASSTPGGRETQYF. The V and J genes are TRBV18 and TRBJ2-5; possible D gene TRBD2, 6 bases. The CDR3 totals 14 residues. Germline lookup yields CDR1 KGHSH and CDR2 LQKENI. With 5 bases removed from V and 5 bases from J, the gap between germline ends came to 15 bases.

The chain links TRBV29-1 to TRBJ2-3; D ambiguous. This CDR3 contains 13 residues. The V gene lost 4 bases and the J gene lost 4 bases, with 12 bases spanning the gap. Germline CDR1 reads SQVTM; CDR2 reads ANQGSEA. The CDR3 sequence is CSVAGRASDTQYF. The CDR3 coding sequence is TGCAGCGTTGCCGGAAGGGCATCAGATACGCAGTATTTT.

This sequence joins TRBV5-1 and TRBJ2-7, with D possibly TRBD2 on 5 matching bases. The CDR3 totals 15 residues. CDR1 SGHRS and CDR2 YFSETQ come from the germline V gene. Trimming pared 4 bases from V and 3 bases from J, leaving 17 bases between. In nucleotides, the CDR3 is TGCGCCAGCAGCGCCCTCCTCGGGGTTGACTACGAGCAGTACTTC. Encoded protein: CASSALLGVDYEQYF.

This sequence joins TRBV4-1 and TRBJ2-1; TRBD2 matches at 10 bases. This CDR3 is built from 16 residues. The germline CDR1 and CDR2 sequences are MGHRA and YSYEKL. V was clipped by 1 base and J by 4 bases; unmatched bases: 4. The CDR3 here is CASSQALAGVYNEQFF. CDR3 nucleotides: TGCGCCAGCAGCCAAGCTCTAGCGGGGGTATACAATGAGCAGTTCTTC.

The genes are TRBV18 and TRBJ2-7; D might be TRBD2 (7 bases). Germline assignment: CDR1 KGHSH and CDR2 LQKENI. V lost 3 bases and J lost 3, with 12 bases in between. CDR3 size: 14 residues. The CDR3 sequence: CASSPGGGNYEQYF. CDR3 sequence (DNA): TGTGCCAGCTCACCGGGCGGGGGCAACTACGAGCAGTACTTC.

The chain uses TRBV3-1 and TRBJ2-3; 7 bases line up with TRBD1. V dropped 3 bases and J dropped 0; count of bases not matched to a gene: 6. The CDR3 is 16 residues long. CDR1 is LGHDT, CDR2 YNNKEL, per germline (reference sequence). The CDR3 reads CASSHNRDSSTDTQYF. The CDR3, as DNA: TGTGCCAGCAGCCACAACCGGGACAGCAGCACAGATACGCAGTATTTT.

The gene calls are TRBV3-1 and TRBJ2-6; 8 bases fit TRBD2. The V gene end was trimmed by 3 bases and the J gene end by 1 base; junction bases not matched to a gene: 8. The CDR3 has 18 amino acids. The germline gives CDR1 LGHDT, CDR2 YNNKEL (reference sequence). CDR3 region: CASSQMRGAGSGANVLTF. Here the CDR3 DNA reads TGTGCCAGCAGCCAGATGCGGGGGGCTGGGTCTGGGGCCAACGTCCTGACTTTC.

The chain has TRBV20-1 and TRBJ2-5; no clear D gene. CDR3 size: 13 residues. Trimming removed 7 bases at V and 1 base at J, with 13 bases between. CDR1 is DFQATT and CDR2 is SNEGSKA in the germline V gene (reference sequence). CDR3: CSVFGRSQETQYF. DNA for the CDR3: TGCAGTGTTTTCGGGCGATCCCAAGAGACCCAGTACTTC.